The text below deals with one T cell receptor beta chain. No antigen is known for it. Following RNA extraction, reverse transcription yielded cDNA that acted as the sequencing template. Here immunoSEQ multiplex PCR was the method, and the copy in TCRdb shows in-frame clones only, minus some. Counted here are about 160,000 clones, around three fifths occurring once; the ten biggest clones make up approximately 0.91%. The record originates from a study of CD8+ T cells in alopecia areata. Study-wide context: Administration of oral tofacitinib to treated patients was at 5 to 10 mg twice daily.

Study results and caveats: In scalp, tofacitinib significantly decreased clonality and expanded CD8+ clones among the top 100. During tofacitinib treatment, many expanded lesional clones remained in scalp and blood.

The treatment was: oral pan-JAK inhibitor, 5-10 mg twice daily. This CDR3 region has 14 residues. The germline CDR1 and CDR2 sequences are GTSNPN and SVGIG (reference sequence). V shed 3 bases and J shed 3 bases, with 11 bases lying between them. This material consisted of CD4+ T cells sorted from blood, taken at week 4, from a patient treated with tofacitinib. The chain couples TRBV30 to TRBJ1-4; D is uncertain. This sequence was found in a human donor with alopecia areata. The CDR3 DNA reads TGTGCCTGGAGCCGCAGGAGAGCTAATGAAAAACTGTTTTTT. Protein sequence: CAWSRRRANEKLFF. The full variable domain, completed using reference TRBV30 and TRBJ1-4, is SQTIHQWPATLVQPVGSPLSLECTVEGTSNPNLYWYRQAAGRGLQLLFYSVGIGQISSEVPQNLSASRPQDRQFILSSKKLLLSDSGFYLCAWSRRRANEKLFFGSGTQLSVL.